This T cell receptor (beta chain) was captured in a study of blood T cells in healthy people across ages. Findings of the study overall: Older individuals had lower TCR beta diversity per million T cells (the decline was roughly linear). Diversity was estimated from one million T cells, and these estimates were considered underestimates.

No fewer than 6 million PBMCs went into each sample. This CDR3 region has 13 residues. V lost 4 bases, J lost 6 bases, and 15 bases lay in between. Germline V gene data show CDR1 as DFQATT and CDR2 as SNEGSKA (reference sequence). A J-beta primer mix and a sample-barcoded 5' primer were used in a second PCR of roughly 6 to 11 cycles. TCRdb reprocessed the 5' RACE reads via MiXCR and lists one record per CDR3 protein. The data hold 790,000 or so distinct CDR3 sequences, with about 56% observed a single time. This clonotype was counted only a few times. Its antigen remains unknown. What was sequenced was blood. This TCR was recovered from a man aged 40-50 years in good health. The V and J genes are TRBV20-1 and TRBJ1-2; D is perhaps TRBD1 (5 bases). CDR3 protein: CSAIAGKKDGYTF. The CDR3 DNA reads TGCAGTGCTATTGCAGGGAAGAAGGATGGCTACACCTTC.